The 14 T cell receptor beta chains below all came from one sample that was sequenced in a study of glioma-infiltrating T cells. TCR alpha and beta CDR3 regions were amplified from RNA using iRepertoire nested multiplex PCR. TCRdb re-called the multiplex PCR reads through MiXCR, storing one row per CDR3 protein. The profile shows under 200,000 distinct CDR3 sequences, 43% of them singletons. Sequenced material: glioma tissue, nonneoplastic brain tissue, or PBMCs (not recorded which). The receptors were sampled from a human donor with low-grade glioma or glioblastoma, undergoing nonglioma brain surgery, or in good health (not recorded which).

As concerns this clonotype: Its ends do not fully match the called genes, so a read error is possible. V is TRBV12-3 or TRBV12-4 and J is TRBJ2-7; a possible D gene is TRBD1 (6 bases). The CDR3 has 14 residues. The CDR3 nucleotides are TGTGCCAGGAGTTTTTTGCAGGGGTCCGACGAGCAGTACTTC. It specifies CARSFLQGSDEQYF.

The rearrangement links TRBV2 to TRBJ2-5, with 7 positions matching TRBD1. This CDR3 region has 14 residues. With 7 bases clipped from V and 5 bases from J, the junction kept 10 bases outside the gene matches. From germline, CDR1 is SNHLY and CDR2 FYNNEI. CDR3 nucleotides: TGTGCCAGCATGACAGGGTCGTGGTTTGAGACCCAGTACTTC. This sequence encodes CASMTGSWFETQYF.

In the case of this clonotype: A read error may explain this, as a much larger clone is one base away. This chain links TRBV27 with TRBJ2-7; possibly TRBD2 for D (6 bases). The CDR3 contains 14 residues. Germline CDR1 is MNHEY and CDR2 is SMNVEV (reference sequence). The CDR3 DNA sequence: TGTGCCAGCGGTTTATACGGGAGAAGGTACGAGCAGTACTTC. Protein sequence: CASGLYGRRYEQYF.

The table lists this clonotype with many counts. J is TRBJ1-2 and V is TRBV28; tentative D call: TRBD1 (5 bases). The CDR3 spans 16 residues. Looked up from germline, CDR1 is MDHEN and CDR2 is SYDVKM. The V and J ends lost 4 bases and 3 bases respectively, with 18 bases between them. DNA for the CDR3: TGTGCCAGCAGTTCTAACCCCGGGGGTGGATACTATGGCTACACCTTC. Its translation: CASSSNPGGGYYGYTF.

This clonotype turned up a few times. The chain uses TRBV24-1 and TRBJ2-1; D gene uncertain. Between the trimmed V and J ends, which lost 9 bases and 2 bases, there was a span of 7 bases. Germline-derived CDR1 and CDR2 are KGHDR and SFDVKD. The CDR3 has 12 residues. The CDR3 sequence is CATGATYNEQFF. CDR3 sequence (DNA): TGTGCCACCGGCGCGACCTACAATGAGCAGTTCTTC.

This sequence joins TRBV6-1 and TRBJ1-1; D unresolved. CDR3 size: 14 residues. Germline CDR1 MNHNS, CDR2 SASEGT. The V end lost 9 bases, the J end lost 5 bases, and 19 bases lay between the germline ends. CDR3 DNA sequence: TGTGCCAGTAGCCAAGAGGTGCAGTGGACTGAAGCTTTCTTT. It codes for CASSQEVQWTEAFF.

The J gene is TRBJ2-1, the V gene TRBV12-3 or TRBV12-4, with D tentatively TRBD1 or TRBD2 (6 bases each). The CDR3 extends over 14 amino acids. Trimming pared 6 bases from V and 5 bases from J, leaving 14 bases between. CDR3 nucleotide sequence: TGTGCCAGCAGCCAGGGGACTTGCCACAATGAGCAGTTCTTC. It specifies CASSQGTCHNEQFF.

CDR3 DNA sequence: TGTGCCAGCAGCTTTATGACATGGGCTAACTATGGCTACACCTTC. It specifies CASSFMTWANYGYTF. The rearrangement links TRBV7-2 to TRBJ1-2, with D hard to call. Germline loops: CDR1 SGHTA, CDR2 FQGNSA. The CDR3 runs 15 residues. V was trimmed by 3 bases and J by 0 bases, leaving 11 bases between them.

This clonotype was seen repeatedly, ten times or more. CDR3 loop: CASKRTTNYGYTF. The DNA for the CDR3 is TGTGCCAGTAAAAGGACCACTAACTATGGCTACACCTTC. The chain links TRBV19 to TRBJ1-2; no clear D. The V end was cut by 7 bases, the J end by 0 bases, with 9 bases between. The CDR3 extends over 13 amino acids. Germline V gives CDR1 LNHDA, CDR2 SQIVND (reference sequence).

V usage is TRBV11-2 and J usage is TRBJ2-3; TRBD2 agrees at 14 bases. Losses at the gene ends were 1 base for V and 5 bases for J; bases not matched to a gene: 8. CDR1 is SGHAT and CDR2 is FQNNGV in the germline V gene. CDR3 size: 18 residues. CDR3 nucleotide sequence: TGTGCCAGCAGCTTAGTTGGGACTAGCGGGAGACGGGAAGATACGCAGTATTTT. Its protein is CASSLVGTSGRREDTQYF.

The chain employs TRBV2 and TRBJ2-7; D may be TRBD1 (6 bases). The CDR3 loop spans 12 amino acids. With 7 bases removed from V and 2 bases from J, the gap between germline ends came to 9 bases. From germline, CDR1 is SNHLY and CDR2 FYNNEI. In DNA form, the CDR3 reads TGTGCCAGCACGGGACAAACCTACGAGCAGTACTTC. It is translated as CASTGQTYEQYF.

In this sample, this clonotype turned up many times. The chain has TRBV28 and TRBJ2-2; TRBD1 agrees at 7 bases. The CDR3 has 17 residues. From germline, CDR1 is MDHEN and CDR2 SYDVKM. J was trimmed by 6 bases and V by 0 bases; bases with no gene match: 10. For the CDR3, the DNA is TGTGCCAGCAGTTTATGGGTAGACAGGGATCGGTCCGGGGAGCTGTTTTTT. Protein product: CASSLWVDRDRSGELFF.

This clonotype was detected a few times. The rearrangement joins TRBV7-9 to TRBJ2-3; D is unclear. Germline V gene sequence: CDR1 SEHNR, CDR2 FQNEAQ (reference sequence). V lost 5 bases, J lost 0 bases, and 12 bases lay in between. The length of the CDR3 is 15 residues. CDR3 bases: TGTGCCAGCAGCCCAGATTACCTTAGCACAGATACGCAGTATTTT. This translates into CASSPDYLSTDTQYF.

The rearrangement links TRBV4-3 to TRBJ2-1; D ambiguous. V was cut by 1 base and J by 8 bases, with 18 bases left in between. The CDR3 consists of 16 residues. Looked up from germline, CDR1 is LGHNA and CDR2 is YSLEER. The CDR3 bases are TGCGCCAGCAGCCAAGTTCTTCGGCACCCCCTTCATGAGCAGTTCTTC. Translated: CASSQVLRHPLHEQFF.